These T cell receptor beta chains were read from a single sample in a study of shared T cell receptors in the human thymus. Clones were read by immunoSEQ multiplex PCR, and TCRdb kept only the in-frame ones, dropping some. The top ten clones hold approximately 0.035% of a sample with around 68,000 clones, nearly 95% of them seen once. The specimen sequenced was thymocytes. Source of these receptors: a human donor. The CDR3 runs from the conserved cysteine through the conserved F or W. Only some rows state a clone size, as once, few, many or a class for expanded clones.

v_call | clone_size | cdr3_aa
TRBV7-3 | - | CASSRRGAPATEAFF
TRBV28 | - | CASSPNPDRRNNQPQHF
TRBV1 | - | CTSSQELGNRSYEQYF
TRBV5-6 | - | CASSAGLERYGYTF
TRBV4-1 | once | CASSQWKGTEAFF
TRBV7-6 | - | CASSLGDRELWGQSYEQYF
TRBV7-2 | - | CASSLDRMNTEAFF
TRBV6-5 | - | CATSPSVMKTQYF
TRBV9 | once | CASSGPGQGAYEQYF
TRBV4-1 | - | CASSQESNTSVPYEQYF
TRBV5-1 | few | CASSSDRVSGANVLTF
TRBV5-4 | - | CASSLVELGFGTNEQFF
TRBV4-3 | - | CASSLQSSRKNTGELFF
TRBV10-3 | once | CAISESPRRLATNEKLFF
TRBV19 | - | CASSPGTDRSNSNQPQHF
TRBV4-3 | - | CASSQPGQANEKLFF
TRBV10-3 | - | CAIGPGQGPNEQFF
TRBV10-2 | - | CASNGELAGGNDEQFF
TRBV9 | - | CATGQEPNEQFF
TRBV7-2 | - | CASSSRGWTEAFF
TRBV5-1 | - | CASSLVGSGANVLTF
TRBV14 | - | CASSVRDYQDTDTQYF
TRBV25-1 | - | CASSARQFTEAFF
TRBV15 | - | CATSRDHLPGGDSYEQYF
TRBV6-4 | - | CASSDSLRGLYNEQFF
TRBV7-3 | - | CASSLTGRGSFVETQYF
TRBV4-1 | - | CASSQDLGWTGGYEQYF
TRBV28 | - | CASSLSQGLTETQYF
TRBV10-3 | - | CAIRGGSTDTQYF
TRBV19 | once | CASNLGQVYGYTF
TRBV5-4 | - | CASSLADRVDTEAFF
TRBV29-1 | - | CSVENRRQGFRDQPQHF
TRBV19 | - | CASGNTSGGRHEQFF
TRBV7-6 | - | CASSFPWGTTDTQYF
TRBV5-6 | - | CASSKAPGLLNTGELFF
TRBV5-6 | - | CASSLNTEAFF
TRBV4-1 | once | CASSQQVPETSGGSSGANVLTF
TRBV14 | - | CASSQDRGARSTDTQYF
TRBV15 | - | CATSREAPGTAISGANVLTF
TRBV29-1 | - | CSAVRGSTGNYGYTF
TRBV27 | once | CASSLCPRPNTEAFF
TRBV14 | - | CASSQDRGMGGYTF
TRBV9 | - | CASSARDGAHNEQFF
TRBV7-2 | - | CASTGETAGGSPLHF
TRBV25-1 | - | CATEEGGYNEKLFF
TRBV6-1 | - | CASARQLPYEQYF
TRBV5-1 | - | CASSLATGGSQPQHF
TRBV21-1 | - | CASSKGRVYYGYTF
TRBV7-3 | - | CASKTYNGDTEAFF
TRBV5-4 | - | CASSQGTITGYQETQYF
TRBV7-2 | - | CASSLVGESYNEQFF